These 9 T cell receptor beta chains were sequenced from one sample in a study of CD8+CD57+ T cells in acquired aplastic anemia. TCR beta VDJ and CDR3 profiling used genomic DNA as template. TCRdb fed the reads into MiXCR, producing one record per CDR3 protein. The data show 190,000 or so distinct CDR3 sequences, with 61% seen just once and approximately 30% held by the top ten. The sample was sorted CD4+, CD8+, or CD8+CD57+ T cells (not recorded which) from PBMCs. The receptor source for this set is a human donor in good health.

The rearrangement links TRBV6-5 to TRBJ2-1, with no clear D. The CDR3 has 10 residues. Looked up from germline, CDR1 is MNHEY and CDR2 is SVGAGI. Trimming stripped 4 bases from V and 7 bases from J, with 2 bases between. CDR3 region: CASSSNEQFF. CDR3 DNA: TGTGCCAGCAGTTCTAATGAGCAGTTCTTC.

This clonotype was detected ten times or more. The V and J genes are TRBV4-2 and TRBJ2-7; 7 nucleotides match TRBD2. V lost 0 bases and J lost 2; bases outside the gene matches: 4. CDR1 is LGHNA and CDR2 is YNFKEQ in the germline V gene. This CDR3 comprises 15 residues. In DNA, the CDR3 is TGTGCCAGCAGCCAAGAGGGAGGGAGTACCTACGAGCAGTACTTC. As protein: CASSQEGGSTYEQYF.

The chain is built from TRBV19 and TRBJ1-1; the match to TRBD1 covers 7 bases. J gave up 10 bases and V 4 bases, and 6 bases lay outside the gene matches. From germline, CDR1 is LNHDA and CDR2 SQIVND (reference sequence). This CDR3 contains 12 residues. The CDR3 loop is CASSTTGARAFF. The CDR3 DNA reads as TGTGCCAGTAGTACTACAGGGGCGCGAGCTTTCTTT.

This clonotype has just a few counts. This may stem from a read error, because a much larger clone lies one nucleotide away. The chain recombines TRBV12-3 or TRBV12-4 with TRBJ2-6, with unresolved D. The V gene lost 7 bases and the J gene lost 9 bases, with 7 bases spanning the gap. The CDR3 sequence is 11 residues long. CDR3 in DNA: TGTGCCAGCACCCCAAGCAACGTCCTGACTTTC. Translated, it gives CASTPSNVLTF.

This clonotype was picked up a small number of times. The DNA of the CDR3 is TGTGCCAGCAGCTTAGGCCGGAGCTATGGCTACACCTTC. It encodes CASSLGRSYGYTF. This chain connects TRBV7-2 to TRBJ1-2; D unclear. Germline lookup yields CDR1 SGHTA and CDR2 FQGNSA. Trimming pared 1 base from V and 4 bases from J, leaving 7 bases between. The CDR3 length is 13 residues. Full variable domain (rest looked up from reference TRBV7-2 and TRBJ1-2): GAGVSQSPSNKVTEKGKDVELRCDPISGHTALYWYRQSLGQGLEFLIYFQGNSAPDKSGLPSDRFSAERTGGSVSTLTIQRTQQEDSAVYLCASSLGRSYGYTFGSGTRLTVV.

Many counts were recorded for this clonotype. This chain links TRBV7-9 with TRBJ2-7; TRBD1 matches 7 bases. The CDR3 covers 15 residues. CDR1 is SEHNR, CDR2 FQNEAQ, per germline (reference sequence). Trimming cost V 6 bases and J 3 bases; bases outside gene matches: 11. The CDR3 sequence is CASRSSRTGDYEQYF. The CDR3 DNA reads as TGTGCCAGCAGATCGTCCCGGACAGGAGACTACGAGCAGTACTTC. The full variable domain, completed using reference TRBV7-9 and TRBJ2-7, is DTGVSQNPRHKITKRGQNVTFRCDPISEHNRLYWYRQTLGQGPEFLTYFQNEAQLEKSRLLSDRFSAERPKGSFSTLEIQRTEQGDSAMYLCASRSSRTGDYEQYFGPGTRLTVT.

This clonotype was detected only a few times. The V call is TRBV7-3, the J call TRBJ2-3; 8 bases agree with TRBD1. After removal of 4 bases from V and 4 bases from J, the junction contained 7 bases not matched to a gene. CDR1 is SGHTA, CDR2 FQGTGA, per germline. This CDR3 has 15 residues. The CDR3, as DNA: TGTGCCAGCAGCTACGACAGGGGTCGGGCAGATACGCAGTATTTT. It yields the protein CASSYDRGRADTQYF.

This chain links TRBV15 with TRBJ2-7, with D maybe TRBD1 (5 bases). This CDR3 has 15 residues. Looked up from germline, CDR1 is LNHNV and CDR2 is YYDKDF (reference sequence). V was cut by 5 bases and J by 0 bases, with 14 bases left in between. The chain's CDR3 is CATSPGIDSSYEQYF. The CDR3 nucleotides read TGTGCCACCAGCCCAGGGATCGATAGCTCCTACGAGCAGTACTTC.

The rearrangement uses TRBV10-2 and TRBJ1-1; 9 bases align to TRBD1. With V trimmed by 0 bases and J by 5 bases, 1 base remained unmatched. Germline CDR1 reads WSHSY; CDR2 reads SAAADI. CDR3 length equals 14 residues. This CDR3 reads CASSESTGGTEAFF. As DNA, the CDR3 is TGCGCCAGCAGTGAGTCGACAGGGGGAACTGAAGCTTTCTTT.